What follows describes a single TCR beta chain. CDR1 and CDR2 (germline): SGHTA, FQGTGA. The V gene lost 5 bases and the J gene lost 6 bases, with 16 bases spanning the gap. The CDR3 covers 14 residues. Authors' processing steps: By means of reference gene primer amplification, nucleated cell counts were estimated. Produced via immunoSEQ multiplex PCR; TCRdb's table is partial and in-frame only. For V, J and clone size, that table is used; D and trimming come from the DNA. In the table there are just under 150,000 clones, more than 75% of which are singletons. The data stem from a study of blood T cell repertoires in COVID-19. As for the study in general: The analysed material was cDNA or gDNA that came from T cells, B-cell-depleted T cells, or PBMCs.

Sequencing was performed on peripheral blood. The receptor was isolated from a human donor in a cohort sampled during active COVID-19. This chain joins TRBV7-3 and TRBJ1-2; possibly TRBD1 for D (6 bases). The CDR3 DNA reads TGTGCCAGCAGCCCCGCGGGGGCCGTTGATGGCTACACCTTC. Protein product: CASSPAGAVDGYTF.